The 13 T cell receptor beta chains below were found in one sample sequenced in a study of metastatic and nonmetastatic thyroid tumors. Using MiXCR, TCRdb re-called clones from the PCR reads. The table records about 92,000 clones, 14% to 15% of them present only once. None of the patients had undergone any treatment ahead of thyroid surgery. Sequenced material: blood. The receptors shown here come from a female donor with papillary thyroid cancer or a benign thyroid nodule (not recorded which). Some clones in this sample may be carry-over from other donors' samples.

This clone has ten or more counts. The chain is built from TRBV6-1 and TRBJ1-3; D is ambiguous. The germline CDR1 and CDR2 sequences are MNHNS and SASEGT. This CDR3 comprises 14 residues. Trimming removed 7 bases from V and 0 bases from J, with 10 bases in between. This CDR3 reads CASNTLRSGNTIYF. CDR3 nucleotide sequence: TGTGCCAGCAATACACTTCGCTCTGGAAACACCATATATTTT.

This clone came up many times. This chain connects TRBV29-1 to TRBJ1-2; the D gene is possibly TRBD1 (5 bases). Germline V gives CDR1 SQVTM, CDR2 ANQGSEA. Trimming took 3 bases from V and 2 from J, leaving 10 bases between them. The CDR3 runs 13 residues. For the CDR3, the DNA is TGCAGCGTTGAGACAGTGTTGAACTATGGCTACACCTTC. Translating it yields CSVETVLNYGYTF.

The chain carries TRBV30 and TRBJ2-7; no definite D call. CDR1 is GTSNPN and CDR2 is SVGIG in the germline V gene (reference sequence). V gave up 0 bases and J gave up 3 bases, with 9 bases separating them. The CDR3 contains 13 residues. Here the CDR3 reads CAWSVNLIYEQYF. The CDR3 DNA sequence: TGTGCCTGGAGTGTTAACCTAATCTACGAGCAGTACTTC. Together with reference TRBV30 and TRBJ2-7, the CDR3 gives the full variable domain: SQTIHQWPATLVQPVGSPLSLECTVEGTSNPNLYWYRQAAGRGLQLLFYSVGIGQISSEVPQNLSASRPQDRQFILSSKKLLLSDSGFYLCAWSVNLIYEQYFGPGTRLTVT.

This clone was recorded at least ten times. V gene TRBV7-9 combines with J gene TRBJ2-3; 7 bases match TRBD1. The CDR3 spans 14 residues. Germline V gene data show CDR1 as SEHNR and CDR2 as FQNEAQ (reference sequence). The junction had 5 bases not matched to a gene; V was cut back by 3 bases and J by 5 bases. This CDR3 is CASSFDRVEDTQYF. CDR3 DNA sequence: TGTGCCAGCAGCTTTGACAGGGTTGAAGATACGCAGTATTTT. Supplemented by reference TRBV7-9 and TRBJ2-3, the full variable domain reads DTGVSQNPRHKITKRGQNVTFRCDPISEHNRLYWYRQTLGQGPEFLTYFQNEAQLEKSRLLSDRFSAERPKGSFSTLEIQRTEQGDSAMYLCASSFDRVEDTQYFGPGTRLTVL.

This clone was counted between two and nine times. It may be a read error: a sequence one base away is much more abundant. The J gene is TRBJ2-3, the V gene TRBV9, with 14 bases matching TRBD2. CDR1 is SGDLS and CDR2 is YYNGEE in the germline V gene. The V segment lost 2 bases and the J segment 2 bases; nucleotides outside the gene matches: 1. The CDR3 has 16 residues. The CDR3 spells CASSVGLAGVTDTQYF. The CDR3 region has the DNA TGTGCCAGCAGCGTGGGACTAGCGGGGGTCACAGATACGCAGTATTTT.

The V gene is TRBV20-1, the J gene TRBJ1-6; perhaps TRBD1 as D (6 bases). Germline V gene data show CDR1 as DFQATT and CDR2 as SNEGSKA (reference sequence). The CDR3 runs 15 residues. V lost 5 bases, J lost 8 bases, and 19 bases lay in between. Here the CDR3 reads CSAFDRRTVDSPLHF. Written as DNA, the CDR3 is TGCAGTGCTTTTGACAGGAGGACGGTGGATTCACCCCTCCACTTT.

This clone appeared many times. The chain couples TRBV4-1 to TRBJ2-7; TRBD1 matches 8 bases. V dropped 5 bases and J dropped 6; count of bases not matched to a gene: 6. Germline lookup yields CDR1 MGHRA and CDR2 YSYEKL. The CDR3 has 13 amino acids. The CDR3 sequence is CASSYQGAGEQYF. For the CDR3, the DNA is TGCGCCAGCAGCTACCAGGGGGCCGGCGAGCAGTACTTC.

This clone was seen only a few times. The chain links TRBV16 to TRBJ2-6; tentative D call: TRBD1 (6 bases). Trimming shortened V by 2 bases and J by 1 base, and 18 bases separated the two germline ends. The CDR3 loop spans 19 amino acids. Germline V gene data show CDR1 as KGHSY and CDR2 as FQNENV. This CDR3 reads CASSQILTGTPSGANVLTF. CDR3 coding DNA: TGTGCCAGCAGCCAAATATTGACAGGCACACCTTCTGGGGCCAACGTCCTGACTTTC.

This clone occurred many times. The gene calls are TRBV6-1 and TRBJ2-7, with D possibly matching TRBD1 (6 bases). The V and J ends lost 6 bases and 3 bases respectively, with 18 bases between them. Germline V gene data show CDR1 as MNHNS and CDR2 as SASEGT. The CDR3 has 15 residues. CDR3 bases: TGTGCCAGCAGCCGTAAACCGGGACAATTCTACGAGCAGTACTTC. It yields the protein CASSRKPGQFYEQYF.

This clone was counted at least ten times. This chain joins TRBV30 and TRBJ1-2, with D maybe TRBD1 (5 bases). Trimming shortened V by 4 bases and J by 5 bases, and 14 bases separated the two germline ends. Germline-derived CDR1 and CDR2 are GTSNPN and SVGIG (reference sequence). This CDR3 has 13 amino acids. The CDR3, as DNA: TGTGCCTGGATTGCGGGGACGGGGTATGGCTACACCTTC. This codes for CAWIAGTGYGYTF.

This clone has at least ten counts. The rearrangement joins TRBV20-1 to TRBJ1-2; D not certain. This CDR3 has 10 amino acids. V lost 3 bases and J 5 bases, leaving 4 bases between the germline ends. The V gene's germline CDR1 is DFQATT and CDR2 SNEGSKA (reference sequence). The chain's CDR3 is CSASVYGYTF. CDR3 DNA: TGCAGTGCTAGCGTATATGGCTACACCTTC.

The chain has TRBV20-1 and TRBJ1-1; D perhaps matches TRBD1 (6 bases). The CDR3 has 12 residues. V was trimmed by 0 bases and J by 7 bases, leaving 9 bases between them. Per germline, CDR1 DFQATT and CDR2 SNEGSKA (reference sequence). CDR3 bases: TGCAGTGCTAGAGATAAGGGGGGTGAAGCTTTCTTT. Residues: CSARDKGGEAFF.

This clone appeared many times. The chain is built from TRBV7-2 and TRBJ1-5, with 8 bases aligning to TRBD1. The CDR3 is 14 amino acids. Unmatched junction bases numbered 4, after V lost 3 bases and J lost 6 bases. The germline gives CDR1 SGHTA, CDR2 FQGNSA. The CDR3 loop reads CASSFGQGAQPQHF. DNA for the CDR3: TGTGCCAGCAGCTTTGGACAGGGCGCTCAGCCCCAGCATTTT.